The 32 T cell receptor beta chains in this list originate from one sample, sequenced in a study of radiation and T cells in renal cell carcinoma. Only in-frame clones appear in the TCRdb table, and some are missing; sequencing was by immunoSEQ multiplex PCR. Here the sample spans more than 120,000 clones, 70% to 90% being singletons. As to time point: blood 4 weeks post-SBRT, at nephrectomy. Treatment described: 15 Gy SBRT to primary tumor, nephrectomy 4 weeks later. This sample comprised blood, obtained from a patient whose treatment included radiotherapy and nephrectomy. All receptors derive from a woman in her forties or fifties with renal cell carcinoma.

The rearrangement joins TRBV2 to TRBJ1-5, with no clear D. This CDR3 region has 14 residues. Germline V lookup: CDR1 SNHLY, CDR2 FYNNEI. V was pared by 7 bases and J by 6 bases, with 16 bases between. Written as DNA, the CDR3 is TGTGCCAGCATCCAGGACTTCCTAGGTCAGCCCCAGCATTTT. This codes for CASIQDFLGQPQHF.

The genes are TRBV18 and TRBJ1-6; 10 nucleotides agree with TRBD1. Germline V CDR1 and CDR2: KGHSH, LQKENI. Losses at the gene ends were 3 bases for V and 8 bases for J; bases not matched to a gene: 4. The CDR3 contains 15 residues. The CDR3 is CASSPAGTGDSPLHF. CDR3 bases: TGTGCCAGCTCACCGGCCGGGACAGGGGATTCACCCCTCCACTTT.

The chain has TRBV6-1 and TRBJ2-1; possible D gene TRBD1, 6 bases. Germline V lookup: CDR1 MNHNS, CDR2 SASEGT. V lost 2 bases and J 2 bases, leaving 13 bases between the germline ends. The CDR3 length is 16 residues. CDR3 DNA: TGTGCCAGCAGTGAACATCCGGGACACCCCTACAATGAGCAGTTCTTC. Amino acids: CASSEHPGHPYNEQFF.

The V and J genes are TRBV7-9 and TRBJ2-2; D may match TRBD1 or TRBD2 (5 bases each). V was trimmed by 3 bases and J by 1 base, leaving 6 bases between them. This CDR3 region has 14 residues. In germline, CDR1 is SEHNR, CDR2 FQNEAQ (reference sequence). CDR3 in DNA: TGTGCCAGCAGCTTTGGGGGGAACACCGGGGAGCTGTTTTTT. Translated, it gives CASSFGGNTGELFF.

The V and J genes are TRBV7-2 and TRBJ2-2; perhaps D is TRBD1 or TRBD2 (5 bases each). V lost 5 bases and J 4 bases, leaving 11 bases between the germline ends. Germline loops: CDR1 SGHTA, CDR2 FQGNSA. The CDR3 has 14 residues. The DNA for the CDR3 is TGTGCCAGCAGCCCAGGGAGCTCCACCGGGGAGCTGTTTTTT. This encodes CASSPGSSTGELFF.

The V gene is TRBV9, the J gene TRBJ2-3, with 7 positions matching TRBD2. The CDR3 loop spans 15 amino acids. CDR1 and CDR2 from the germline V gene are SGDLS and YYNGEE. The J segment lost 2 bases and the V segment lost 2 bases, leaving 5 bases of the junction unmatched. The CDR3 nucleotides read TGTGCCAGCAGCGTCCAAGCGGGGTTCACAGATACGCAGTATTTT. This translates into CASSVQAGFTDTQYF.

The genes are TRBV4-3 and TRBJ2-7, with TRBD1 matching over 8 bases. This CDR3 contains 17 residues. V dropped 0 bases and J dropped 4; count of bases not matched to a gene: 11. The V gene's germline CDR1 is LGHNA and CDR2 YSLEER. The CDR3 DNA follows: TGCGCCAGCAGCCAAGATTTCGCGTCAGGGGGCTCGTACGAGCAGTACTTC. Amino acids: CASSQDFASGGSYEQYF.

The chain links TRBV9 to TRBJ2-7, with 11 bases identical to TRBD2. Unmatched junction bases numbered 7, after V lost 0 bases and J lost 2 bases. CDR1 and CDR2 (germline): SGDLS, YYNGEE. The CDR3 totals 17 residues. CDR3 protein: CASSVGLAGGDPYEQYF. The CDR3 DNA reads TGTGCCAGCAGCGTAGGGTTAGCGGGAGGGGATCCCTACGAGCAGTACTTC.

The rearrangement links TRBV9 to TRBJ2-3; D uncertain. The CDR3 spans 13 residues. V was cut by 1 base and J by 2 bases, with 5 bases left in between. The germline gives CDR1 SGDLS, CDR2 YYNGEE. Written as DNA, the CDR3 is TGTGCCAGCAGCGTAACCCTCACAGATACGCAGTATTTT. Translating it yields CASSVTLTDTQYF.

This rearrangement joins TRBV5-1 to TRBJ2-1; a possible D gene is TRBD1 (5 bases). Germline V gene lookup returns CDR1 SGHRS and CDR2 YFSETQ. The CDR3 runs 17 residues. Between the trimmed V and J ends, which lost 0 bases and 0 bases, there was a span of 13 bases. CDR3 bases: TGCGCCAGCAGCTTGGAAGCCGGCGGACACTCCTACAATGAGCAGTTCTTC. The encoded protein is CASSLEAGGHSYNEQFF.

This chain connects TRBV5-1 to TRBJ1-6, with 10 positions matching TRBD1. Germline trimming cut 0 bases from V and 7 bases from J; bases unmatched to any gene: 1. Germline-derived CDR1 and CDR2 are SGHRS and YFSETQ. The CDR3 contains 15 residues. CDR3 region: CASSLVGQGNSPLHF. The CDR3 nucleotides read TGCGCCAGCAGCTTGGTGGGACAGGGGAATTCACCCCTCCACTTT.

This CDR3 is CASSPGDRRDEKLFF. The CDR3, as DNA: TGTGCCAGCAGTCCCGGGGACAGGAGGGATGAAAAACTGTTTTTT. The chain recombines TRBV6-5 with TRBJ1-4, with 8 bases lining up with TRBD1. The CDR3 contains 15 residues. Germline CDR1 and CDR2: MNHEY and SVGAGI. V dropped 5 bases and J dropped 6; count of bases not matched to a gene: 8.

The rearrangement joins TRBV27 to TRBJ2-7; D uncertain. Germline lookup yields CDR1 MNHEY and CDR2 SMNVEV (reference sequence). There are 13 residues in the CDR3. Deletions cut 2 bases from V and 2 bases from J, with 7 bases between. CDR3 sequence reads: CASSLGVTYEQYF. The DNA of the CDR3 is TGTGCCAGCAGTTTAGGTGTCACCTACGAGCAGTACTTC.

The genes are TRBV5-1 and TRBJ2-5; TRBD1 matches 8 bases. V shed 2 bases, J shed 4 bases, and the junction held 13 bases outside the gene matches. The germline V gene has CDR1 SGHRS and CDR2 YFSETQ. The CDR3 spans 17 residues. CDR3 coding DNA: TGCGCCAGCAGCTTATACTCCGCAGGGGGCTTCTCAGAGACCCAGTACTTC. This gives the protein CASSLYSAGGFSETQYF.

This clone was seen a single time. The chain combines TRBV7-9 with TRBJ1-5, with D uncertain. The CDR3 has 17 residues. Per the germline V gene, CDR1 is SEHNR and CDR2 is FQNEAQ (reference sequence). V lost 2 bases to trimming and J lost 0 bases, with 14 bases between them. This CDR3 is CASSLYLGADSNQPQHF. The CDR3 DNA sequence: TGTGCCAGCAGCTTATATTTGGGAGCAGATAGCAATCAGCCCCAGCATTTT.

The gene calls are TRBV6-1 and TRBJ2-7; perhaps TRBD2 as D (5 bases). CDR3 length: 15 amino acids. The germline V gene has CDR1 MNHNS and CDR2 SASEGT. Trimming cost V 7 bases and J 3 bases, with 19 bases left between them. CDR3 DNA sequence: TGTGCCAGCACGGTGAGCGCGCTCGGGATCTACGAGCAGTACTTC. Protein product: CASTVSALGIYEQYF.

There are a few counts of this clone. The V call is TRBV7-2, the J call TRBJ2-4; D is unclear. Germline CDR1 SGHTA, CDR2 FQGNSA. The CDR3 covers 17 residues. The ends were cut back, 0 bases at V and 0 bases at J, with 12 bases in the middle. The CDR3 reads CASSLAGPLGAKNIQYF. The CDR3 nucleotides read TGTGCCAGCAGCTTAGCAGGCCCCCTTGGAGCCAAAAACATTCAGTACTTC.

J is TRBJ2-1 and V is TRBV19; D possibly corresponds to TRBD1 (5 bases). The CDR3 contains 13 residues. CDR1 is LNHDA and CDR2 is SQIVND in the germline V gene (reference sequence). Trimming pared 3 bases from V and 6 bases from J, leaving 9 bases between. CDR3 nucleotide sequence: TGTGCCAGTAGTATGGGGCCTATCAATGAGCAGTTCTTC. Protein: CASSMGPINEQFF.

V usage is TRBV5-4 and J usage is TRBJ2-5, with D unclear. V shed 10 bases and J shed 3 bases, with 10 bases lying between them. CDR1 SGHNT and CDR2 YYREEE come from the germline V gene (reference sequence). The CDR3 length is 11 residues. The CDR3 DNA reads as TGTGCCGCAACGGCAGAAGAGACCCAGTACTTC. This sequence encodes CAATAEETQYF. Using reference TRBV5-4 and TRBJ2-5 for the parts outside the CDR3, the full variable domain is ETGVTQSPTHLIKTRGQQVTLRCSSQSGHNTVSWYQQALGQGPQFIFQYYREEENGRGNFPPRFSGLQFPNYSSELNVNALELDDSALYLCAATAEETQYFGPGTRLLVL.

The chain recombines TRBV30 with TRBJ2-3, with 7 positions matching TRBD2. Germline lookup yields CDR1 GTSNPN and CDR2 SVGIG (reference sequence). The CDR3 covers 14 residues. V was clipped by 3 bases and J by 5 bases; unmatched bases: 8. CDR3 coding DNA: TGTGCCTGGAGCCGTGGGGCGGGGGAAGATACGCAGTATTTT. Amino acids: CAWSRGAGEDTQYF. The full variable domain, its missing parts supplied by reference TRBV30 and TRBJ2-3, is SQTIHQWPATLVQPVGSPLSLECTVEGTSNPNLYWYRQAAGRGLQLLFYSVGIGQISSEVPQNLSASRPQDRQFILSSKKLLLSDSGFYLCAWSRGAGEDTQYFGPGTRLTVL.

This clone was recorded a few times. V usage is TRBV5-4 and J usage is TRBJ2-2; TRBD1 agrees at 8 bases. The CDR3 covers 15 residues. V dropped 4 bases and J dropped 5; count of bases not matched to a gene: 7. In germline, CDR1 is SGHNT, CDR2 YYREEE (reference sequence). CDR3 sequence: CASSRQGRSTGELFF. As DNA, the CDR3 is TGTGCCAGCAGCCGACAGGGGAGGTCAACCGGGGAGCTGTTTTTT.

The chain is built from TRBV27 and TRBJ2-1, with TRBD2 as a possible D gene (7 bases). Looked up from germline, CDR1 is MNHEY and CDR2 is SMNVEV (reference sequence). V was pared by 6 bases and J by 4 bases, with 13 bases between. The CDR3 covers 14 residues. The chain's CDR3 is CASRGGALYNEQFF. DNA for the CDR3: TGTGCCAGCAGAGGGGGGGCCTTATACAATGAGCAGTTCTTC.

The chain combines TRBV6-1 with TRBJ1-1; D is undetermined. Germline CDR1 and CDR2: MNHNS and SASEGT. The CDR3 runs 16 residues. Trimming shortened V by 0 bases and J by 1 base, and 12 bases separated the two germline ends. CDR3 residues: CASSEAPDEQNTEAFF. The CDR3, as DNA: TGTGCCAGCAGTGAAGCGCCCGACGAACAGAACACTGAAGCTTTCTTT.

This sequence joins TRBV4-2 and TRBJ1-1; D may be TRBD1 (5 bases). The CDR3 is made up of 16 amino acids. Germline-derived CDR1 and CDR2 are LGHNA and YNFKEQ. V shed 4 bases and J shed 5 bases, with 20 bases lying between them. The CDR3 protein is CASSREPGPWTTEAFF. CDR3 nucleotide sequence: TGTGCCAGCAGCCGCGAACCGGGACCATGGACTACTGAAGCTTTCTTT.

The rearrangement links TRBV7-6 to TRBJ1-5, with 9 bases matching TRBD1. Germline lookup yields CDR1 SGHVS and CDR2 FNYEAQ. J gave up 7 bases and V 2 bases, and 0 bases lay outside the gene matches. The CDR3 spans 13 residues. In DNA form, the CDR3 reads TGTGCCAGCAGCTTAACAGGGGGCCAGCCCCAGCATTTT. Its translation is CASSLTGGQPQHF. The full variable domain, its missing parts supplied by reference TRBV7-6 and TRBJ1-5, is GAGVSQSPRYKVTKRGQDVALRCDPISGHVSLYWYRQALGQGPEFLTYFNYEAQQDKSGLPNDRFSAERPEGSISTLTIQRTEQRDSAMYRCASSLTGGQPQHFGDGTRLSIL.

This clone has only one observation. The chain joins TRBV5-6 to TRBJ1-1, with D uncertain. Germline V gene lookup returns CDR1 SGHDT and CDR2 YYEEEE. V lost 2 bases to trimming and J lost 4 bases, with 9 bases between them. The CDR3 consists of 13 residues. As DNA, the CDR3 is TGTGCCAGCAGCTTTAAGCGAGGCACTGAAGCTTTCTTT. Residues: CASSFKRGTEAFF. Drawing the rest from reference TRBV5-6 and TRBJ1-1, the complete variable domain is DAGVTQSPTHLIKTRGQQVTLRCSPKSGHDTVSWYQQALGQGPQFIFQYYEEEERQRGNFPDRFSGHQFPNYSSELNVNALLLGDSALYLCASSFKRGTEAFFGQGTRLTVV.

The V gene is TRBV7-7, the J gene TRBJ2-3; no clear D. The V end lost 2 bases, the J end lost 2 bases, and 11 bases lay between the germline ends. The CDR3 contains 15 residues. The germline CDR1 and CDR2 sequences are SSHAT and FNYEAQ (reference sequence). The chain's CDR3 is CASSLLPSATDTQYF. Here the CDR3 DNA reads TGTGCCAGCAGCTTACTACCCTCCGCCACAGATACGCAGTATTTT.

This chain uses TRBV6-6 with TRBJ2-3, with D hard to call. Trimming left V 4 bases short and J 7 bases short, with 9 bases between. The germline V gene has CDR1 MNHNY and CDR2 SVGAGI (reference sequence). The CDR3 totals 12 residues. The CDR3 protein is CASSFVSNTQYF. Written as DNA, the CDR3 is TGTGCCAGCAGTTTTGTCTCAAATACGCAGTATTTT.

The chain couples TRBV14 to TRBJ2-1; D is ambiguous. Per germline, CDR1 SGHDN and CDR2 FVKESK. V lost 4 bases, J lost 1 base, and 5 bases lay in between. The CDR3 loop spans 13 amino acids. The CDR3 region has the DNA TGTGCCAGCAGCCTCGGATCCTACAATGAGCAGTTCTTC. Its translation is CASSLGSYNEQFF.

The gene calls are TRBV28 and TRBJ1-1; D is unresolved. Trimming shortened V by 3 bases and J by 7 bases, and 12 bases separated the two germline ends. This CDR3 region has 13 residues. Germline CDR1 reads MDHEN; CDR2 reads SYDVKM. CDR3 DNA sequence: TGTGCCAGCAGTTTGGGGTCGCGGGGTGAAGCTTTCTTT. Protein: CASSLGSRGEAFF.

J is TRBJ2-2 and V is TRBV4-3; D call uncertain. CDR3 length equals 15 residues. Trimming stripped 0 bases from V and 4 bases from J, with 9 bases between. Germline values: CDR1 LGHNA, CDR2 YSLEER. The CDR3 spells CASSQDGLPTGELFF. In DNA, the CDR3 is TGCGCCAGCAGCCAAGATGGGCTTCCCACCGGGGAGCTGTTTTTT.

This chain's CDR3 is CASSHDRGRGTYDEQFF. CDR3 DNA: TGTGCCAGCAGTCACGACAGGGGGCGGGGAACTTACGATGAGCAGTTCTTC. The chain has TRBV7-2 and TRBJ2-1, with 10 bases aligning to TRBD1. The CDR3 has 17 residues. The germline V gene has CDR1 SGHTA and CDR2 FQGNSA. The V segment lost 6 bases and the J segment 8 bases; nucleotides outside the gene matches: 16.